This T cell receptor (beta chain) derives from a study of graft-versus-host responses after intestinal transplantation. General study points: Subjects displaying graft-donor T cell macrochimerism possessed elevated graft-versus-host to host-versus-graft clonal ratios inside allografts.

Using immunoSEQ multiplex PCR, the repertoire was profiled, and TCRdb retains in-frame clones only, with some absent. The profile shows around 90,000 clones, just under 95% of them singletons. The length of the CDR3 is 15 residues. The V and J ends lost 3 bases and 2 bases respectively, with 12 bases between them. Germline V gives CDR1 SGHNT, CDR2 YENEEA. Details on this clone: Its antigen is not known.

The receptor's source is a human donor who received an intestinal transplant. The sequences come from unstimulated CD4+ T cells sorted from spleen or lymph node cells, collected before intestinal transplant. This chain links TRBV11-3 with TRBJ2-3; D might be TRBD1 or TRBD2, each matching 5 bases. The CDR3 protein is CASSFKSGTTDTQYF. In DNA form, the CDR3 reads TGTGCCAGCAGCTTCAAATCAGGGACCACAGATACGCAGTATTTT.